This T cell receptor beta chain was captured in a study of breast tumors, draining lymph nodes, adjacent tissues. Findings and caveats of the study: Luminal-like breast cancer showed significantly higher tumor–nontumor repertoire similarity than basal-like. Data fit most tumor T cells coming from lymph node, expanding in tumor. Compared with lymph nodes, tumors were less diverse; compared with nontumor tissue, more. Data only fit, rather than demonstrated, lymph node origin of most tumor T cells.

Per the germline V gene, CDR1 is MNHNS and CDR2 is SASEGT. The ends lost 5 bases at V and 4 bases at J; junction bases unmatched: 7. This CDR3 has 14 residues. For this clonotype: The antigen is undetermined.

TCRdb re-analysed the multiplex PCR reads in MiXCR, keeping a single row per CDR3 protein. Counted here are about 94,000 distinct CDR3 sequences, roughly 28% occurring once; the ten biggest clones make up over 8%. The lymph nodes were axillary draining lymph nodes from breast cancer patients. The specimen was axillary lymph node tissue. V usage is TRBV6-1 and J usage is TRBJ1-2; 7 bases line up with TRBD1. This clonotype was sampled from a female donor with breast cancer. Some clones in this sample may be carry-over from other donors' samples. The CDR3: CASSLRAGGYGYTF. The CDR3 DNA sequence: TGTGCCAGCAGTCTACGGGCAGGGGGCTATGGCTACACCTTC.